These 31 T cell receptor beta chains share one sample of origin, sequenced in a study of shared clonotypes between healthy human individuals. Sequenced by immunoSEQ multiplex PCR; TCRdb stores in-frame clones only, minus some. Altogether about 750,000 clones are present, roughly 92% being singletons, with the ten largest covering more than 20%. Naive-designated CD8 cells lacked CD45RO, were positively enriched for CCR7, and omitted terminally differentiated effector memory CD45RA+ cells. Input material: naive CD8+ T cells sorted from blood. The receptors originated from a young man in good health.

This sequence joins TRBV14 and TRBJ2-1; D is unresolved. Germline CDR1 reads SGHDN; CDR2 reads FVKESK. CDR3 length equals 13 residues. Deletions cut 0 bases from V and 9 bases from J, with 9 bases between. The CDR3 spells CASSQEARGEQFF. CDR3 nucleotide sequence: TGTGCCAGCAGCCAAGAGGCCAGAGGTGAGCAGTTCTTC.

V usage is TRBV11-2 and J usage is TRBJ2-1, with D possibly being TRBD1 (7 bases). Trimming stripped 5 bases from V and 1 base from J, with 12 bases between. CDR3 length: 15 residues. Germline loops: CDR1 SGHAT, CDR2 FQNNGV. CDR3 sequence (DNA): TGTGCCAGCAGCAAGACAGGGACTTCCTACAATGAGCAGTTCTTC. It yields the protein CASSKTGTSYNEQFF.

This clone was observed once. CDR3 amino acids: CASGDHEQFF. CDR3 sequence (DNA): TGTGCCAGCGGGGATCATGAGCAGTTCTTC. This chain connects TRBV7-8 to TRBJ2-1; D call uncertain. Germline V gives CDR1 SGHVS, CDR2 FQNEAQ. The V and J ends lost 8 bases and 8 bases respectively, with 7 bases between them. This CDR3 has 10 residues.

With regard to this clone: The same CDR3 also results from other DNA sequences found in this sample. This chain links TRBV5-6 with TRBJ2-1; unclear D gene. This CDR3 has 13 amino acids. V dropped 0 bases and J dropped 6 bases, with 7 bases sitting between them. Germline V gene data show CDR1 as SGHDT and CDR2 as YYEEEE. CDR3 amino acids: CASSLAGGNEQFF. The CDR3 DNA is TGTGCCAGCAGCTTGGCCGGTGGCAATGAGCAGTTCTTC.

The chain is built from TRBV29-1 and TRBJ2-1; D perhaps matches TRBD1 (6 bases). From germline, CDR1 is SQVTM and CDR2 ANQGSEA. The CDR3 totals 14 residues. V was clipped by 8 bases and J by 5 bases, with 19 bases between them. The CDR3, as DNA: TGCAGCTCGCAACGGGTGGCAGGGGACAATGAGCAGTTCTTC. It codes for CSSQRVAGDNEQFF.

The genes are TRBV27 and TRBJ2-7, with 7 positions matching TRBD1. V shed 3 bases and J 4 bases; nucleotides not matched to a gene: 6. Germline-derived CDR1 and CDR2 are MNHEY and SMNVEV (reference sequence). CDR3 size: 14 residues. For the CDR3, the DNA is TGTGCCAGCAGTTTCCTCGGGACAGAGTACGAGCAGTACTTC. Amino acids: CASSFLGTEYEQYF.

The CDR3 loop reads CASSVLSGADTDTQYF. In DNA form, the CDR3 reads TGCGCCAGCAGTGTACTCAGCGGGGCCGACACAGATACGCAGTATTTT. The chain links TRBV10-1 to TRBJ2-3, with 7 bases matching TRBD2. V gave up 4 bases and J gave up 2 bases; unmatched junction bases: 9. Germline V gene sequence: CDR1 WNHNN, CDR2 SYGVQD (reference sequence). This CDR3 comprises 16 residues.

The chain has TRBV2 and TRBJ2-5; 7 bases fit TRBD1. Unmatched junction bases numbered 11, after V lost 6 bases and J lost 4 bases. CDR1 and CDR2 (germline): SNHLY, FYNNEI. The CDR3 contains 15 residues. The chain's CDR3 is CASSESFRQGETQYF. Written as DNA, the CDR3 is TGTGCCAGCAGCGAGAGTTTTCGACAGGGAGAGACCCAGTACTTC. Full variable domain (remainder filled in from reference TRBV2 and TRBJ2-5): EPEVTQTPSHQVTQMGQEVILRCVPISNHLYFYWYRQILGQKVEFLVSFYNNEISEKSEIFDDQFSVERPDGSNFTLKIRSTKLEDSAMYFCASSESFRQGETQYFGPGTRLLVL.

The chain is built from TRBV4-1 and TRBJ2-1; TRBD1 matches 9 bases. J gave up 0 bases and V 8 bases, and 8 bases lay outside the gene matches. The CDR3 has 16 amino acids. CDR1 MGHRA and CDR2 YSYEKL come from the germline V gene. CDR3 bases: TGCGCCAGCGCTCCTTTGACAGGGGGCTCCTACAATGAGCAGTTCTTC. Its protein is CASAPLTGGSYNEQFF.

The J gene is TRBJ2-7, the V gene TRBV6-5; 7 nucleotides align to TRBD1. This CDR3 spans 14 amino acids. The J segment lost 4 bases and the V segment lost 2 bases, leaving 5 bases of the junction unmatched. Looked up from germline, CDR1 is MNHEY and CDR2 is SVGAGI. Here the CDR3 DNA reads TGTGCCAGCAGTTACCAGGGGGATGAATACGAGCAGTACTTC. The encoded protein is CASSYQGDEYEQYF.

This chain links TRBV10-3 with TRBJ2-2; a weak D match, TRBD1 (5 bases). This CDR3 comprises 14 residues. Germline V gives CDR1 ENHRY, CDR2 SYGVKD. The V and J ends lost 0 bases and 4 bases respectively, with 6 bases between them. CDR3 bases: TGTGCCATCAGTGAGTCTGACAGCACCGGGGAGCTGTTTTTT. It yields the protein CAISESDSTGELFF.

CDR3 coding DNA: TGTGCCAGCAGTTCCGGGACTTCCCTCGGCACAGATACGCAGTATTTT. Translating gives CASSSGTSLGTDTQYF. The chain carries TRBV27 and TRBJ2-3; the D gene is possibly TRBD2 (6 bases). Germline CDR1 MNHEY, CDR2 SMNVEV (reference sequence). V dropped 4 bases and J dropped 1 base, with 15 bases sitting between them. This CDR3 is 16 amino acids long.

A remark on this clone: The sample has other DNA sequences that encode this CDR3 too. V is TRBV7-9 and J is TRBJ2-2; D remains ambiguous. CDR1 SEHNR and CDR2 FQNEAQ come from the germline V gene (reference sequence). CDR3 length: 13 residues. V was trimmed by 5 bases and J by 0 bases, leaving 4 bases between them. The CDR3 region is CASSPTNTGELFF. CDR3 DNA: TGTGCCAGCAGCCCAACGAACACCGGGGAGCTGTTTTTT.

This chain links TRBV29-1 with TRBJ2-7; perhaps TRBD2 as D (6 bases). CDR3 length: 14 residues. Trimming took 6 bases from V and 4 from J, leaving 19 bases between them. Germline V lookup: CDR1 SQVTM, CDR2 ANQGSEA. The CDR3 bases are TGCAGCGTGCATGGAGGGGAAAGCGGTTACGAGCAGTACTTC. It yields the protein CSVHGGESGYEQYF.

The chain joins TRBV19 to TRBJ1-1, with D unclear. CDR1 and CDR2 from the germline V gene are LNHDA and SQIVND (reference sequence). CDR3 size: 13 residues. V dropped 9 bases and J dropped 4 bases, with 15 bases sitting between them. The DNA of the CDR3 is TGTGCCAGCATATTATCTTGGGGCACTGAAGCTTTCTTT. As protein: CASILSWGTEAFF.

This chain connects TRBV10-3 to TRBJ2-6; D remains ambiguous. Germline values: CDR1 ENHRY, CDR2 SYGVKD. The V end lost 10 bases, the J end lost 2 bases, and 9 bases lay between the germline ends. CDR3 length equals 13 residues. CDR3 sequence reads: CANSPPGANVLTF. The CDR3 DNA reads as TGTGCCAACTCGCCACCTGGGGCCAACGTCCTGACTTTC.

V and J are TRBV4-2 and TRBJ2-3; D possibly corresponds to TRBD1 (5 bases). From germline, CDR1 is LGHNA and CDR2 YNFKEQ. The CDR3 extends over 16 amino acids. V lost 4 bases and J 2 bases, leaving 16 bases between the germline ends. In DNA form, the CDR3 reads TGTGCCAGCAGCCTCGCCCCGTCAGGGAACACAGATACGCAGTATTTT. It specifies CASSLAPSGNTDTQYF.

J is TRBJ2-1 and V is TRBV28; 10 nucleotides agree with TRBD2. V lost 2 bases and J lost 8; bases outside the gene matches: 9. Germline CDR1 MDHEN, CDR2 SYDVKM. There are 16 residues in the CDR3. CDR3 protein: CASSLMSSGSFDEQFF. DNA for the CDR3: TGTGCCAGCAGTTTAATGTCTAGCGGGAGTTTCGATGAGCAGTTCTTC. The full variable domain, with the rest looked up from reference TRBV28 and TRBJ2-1, is DVKVTQSSRYLVKRTGEKVFLECVQDMDHENMFWYRQDPGLGLRLIYFSYDVKMKEKGDIPEGYSVSREKKERFSLILESASTNQTSMYLCASSLMSSGSFDEQFFGPGTRLTVL.

This chain links TRBV14 with TRBJ2-2; 10 bases are shared with TRBD2. CDR1 is SGHDN and CDR2 is FVKESK in the germline V gene. The CDR3 covers 15 residues. Losses at the gene ends were 5 bases for V and 6 bases for J; bases not matched to a gene: 6. The CDR3 protein is CASSYGTSDPGELFF. CDR3 nucleotides: TGTGCCAGCAGCTACGGGACTAGCGACCCCGGGGAGCTGTTTTTT.

The rearrangement links TRBV19 to TRBJ1-1; maybe TRBD1 (5 bases). Germline CDR1 and CDR2: LNHDA and SQIVND (reference sequence). V lost 7 bases to trimming and J lost 3 bases, with 12 bases between them. The CDR3 runs to 13 residues. The CDR3 loop reads CASTFFRDTEAFF. The CDR3 DNA sequence: TGTGCCAGTACCTTCTTCAGGGACACTGAAGCTTTCTTT.

This chain links TRBV10-3 with TRBJ2-1, with 11 bases fitting TRBD2. Germline V CDR1 and CDR2: ENHRY, SYGVKD. The length of the CDR3 is 17 residues. V trimming: 2 bases; J trimming: 7 bases; junction bases outside the gene matches: 10. CDR3 bases: TGTGCCATCAGTGAGCAACTAGCGGGAGCCCCCCTGAATGAGCAGTTCTTC. It codes for CAISEQLAGAPLNEQFF.

J is TRBJ2-1 and V is TRBV29-1; 9 nucleotides line up with TRBD1. With V trimmed by 4 bases and J by 6 bases, 10 bases remained unmatched. The CDR3 totals 15 residues. Germline CDR1 reads SQVTM; CDR2 reads ANQGSEA. The CDR3 sequence is CSVVGGDREINEQFF. The CDR3 bases are TGCAGCGTTGTGGGGGGGGACAGGGAGATCAATGAGCAGTTCTTC.

The chain couples TRBV10-3 to TRBJ2-3, with D hard to call. This CDR3 contains 14 residues. The germline gives CDR1 ENHRY, CDR2 SYGVKD. V lost 7 bases and J lost 0, with 11 bases in between. The CDR3 bases are TGTGCCATCACCACCAGAGGAAGCACAGATACGCAGTATTTT. It codes for CAITTRGSTDTQYF.

The chain employs TRBV5-1 and TRBJ2-7, with D perhaps TRBD2 (5 bases). This CDR3 has 12 residues. Germline loops: CDR1 SGHRS, CDR2 YFSETQ. The V end was cut by 4 bases, the J end by 2 bases, with 7 bases between. Written as DNA, the CDR3 is TGCGCCAGCAGCCCGAGGGCCTACGAGCAGTACTTC. Translation: CASSPRAYEQYF.

A word on this clone: Other DNA variants within this sample encode the same CDR3. This chain connects TRBV12-5 to TRBJ1-1, with D unresolved. Trimming stripped 1 base from V and 1 base from J, with 4 bases between. Germline CDR1 is LGHNT and CDR2 is FRNRAP. The CDR3 is 13 amino acids. CDR3 protein: CASGLGRNTEAFF. In nucleotides, the CDR3 is TGTGCTAGTGGTTTGGGGAGGAACACTGAAGCTTTCTTT.

The V call is TRBV5-4, the J call TRBJ1-1; 7 nucleotides line up with TRBD1. Germline CDR1 reads SGHNT; CDR2 reads YYREEE (reference sequence). The CDR3 has 15 amino acids. Trimming at V came to 4 bases and at J to 8 bases, leaving 14 bases not matched to a gene. In DNA form, the CDR3 reads TGTGCCAGCAGCGATCCGGGACAGCACGCTACGGAAGCTTTCTTT. This codes for CASSDPGQHATEAFF.

V is TRBV15 and J is TRBJ2-7; D unresolved. The CDR3 totals 13 residues. Trimming took off 5 bases at V and 2 bases at J, with 10 bases between the two ends. In germline, CDR1 is LNHNV, CDR2 YYDKDF (reference sequence). In DNA, the CDR3 is TGTGCCACCAGCGAGGACCGGACCTACGAGCAGTACTTC. Amino acids: CATSEDRTYEQYF. The full variable domain, completed using reference TRBV15 and TRBJ2-7, is DAMVIQNPRYQVTQFGKPVTLSCSQTLNHNVMYWYQQKSSQAPKLLFHYYDKDFNNEADTPDNFQSRRPNTSFCFLDIRSPGLGDTAMYLCATSEDRTYEQYFGPGTRLTVT.

The rearrangement links TRBV11-2 to TRBJ2-7; either TRBD1 or TRBD2 may fit D (6 bases each). Germline V gene sequence: CDR1 SGHAT, CDR2 FQNNGV. The CDR3 sequence is 17 residues long. Trimming cost V 5 bases and J 1 base, with 21 bases left between them. CDR3 bases: TGTGCCAGCAGCCTCGGGCAATGGGGGGCGGGGTCCTACGAGCAGTACTTC. Amino acids: CASSLGQWGAGSYEQYF. The entire variable domain, with the rest obtained from reference TRBV11-2 and TRBJ2-7, is as follows: EAGVAQSPRYKIIEKRQSVAFWCNPISGHATLYWYQQILGQGPKLLIQFQNNGVVDDSQLPKDRFSAERLKGVDSTLKIQPAKLEDSAVYLCASSLGQWGAGSYEQYFGPGTRLTVT.

V and J are TRBV27 and TRBJ1-3, with unresolved D. The germline gives CDR1 MNHEY, CDR2 SMNVEV (reference sequence). V dropped 5 bases and J dropped 4 bases, with 12 bases sitting between them. The CDR3 spans 14 residues. The CDR3 is CASSPPGDGNTIYF. CDR3 DNA: TGTGCCAGCAGTCCCCCGGGCGACGGAAACACCATATATTTT.

This chain links TRBV28 with TRBJ2-3; 12 bases align to TRBD1. The trim removed 1 base at V and 0 bases at J, leaving 11 bases unmatched. In germline, CDR1 is MDHEN, CDR2 SYDVKM. The length of the CDR3 is 20 residues. CDR3 sequence: CASSLYPGTGGEESTDTQYF. The CDR3 DNA reads TGTGCCAGCAGTTTATATCCGGGGACAGGGGGCGAAGAAAGCACAGATACGCAGTATTTT. The full variable domain, in which reference TRBV28 and TRBJ2-3 provide the parts outside the CDR3, is DVKVTQSSRYLVKRTGEKVFLECVQDMDHENMFWYRQDPGLGLRLIYFSYDVKMKEKGDIPEGYSVSREKKERFSLILESASTNQTSMYLCASSLYPGTGGEESTDTQYFGPGTRLTVL.

This rearrangement joins TRBV13 to TRBJ2-7; D remains unclear. V was trimmed by 5 bases and J by 0 bases, leaving 17 bases between them. The CDR3 covers 16 residues. Germline V gene lookup returns CDR1 PRHDT and CDR2 FYEKMQ (reference sequence). The CDR3 DNA is TGTGCCAGCAGCCAAACCTTAACGCGCCTCTCCTACGAGCAGTACTTC. Amino acid sequence: CASSQTLTRLSYEQYF.